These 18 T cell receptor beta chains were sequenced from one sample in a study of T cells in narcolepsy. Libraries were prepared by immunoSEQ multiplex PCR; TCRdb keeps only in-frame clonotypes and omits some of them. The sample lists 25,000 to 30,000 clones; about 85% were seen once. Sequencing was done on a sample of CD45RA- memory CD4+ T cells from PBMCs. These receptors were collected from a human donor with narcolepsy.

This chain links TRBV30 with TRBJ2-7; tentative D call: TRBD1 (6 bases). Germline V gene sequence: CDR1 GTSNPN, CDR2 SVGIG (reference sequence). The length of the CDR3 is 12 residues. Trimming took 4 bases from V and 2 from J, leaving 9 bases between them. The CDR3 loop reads CAWNRDAYEQYF. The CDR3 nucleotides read TGTGCCTGGAACAGGGACGCCTACGAGCAGTACTTC. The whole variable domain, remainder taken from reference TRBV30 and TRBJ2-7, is SQTIHQWPATLVQPVGSPLSLECTVEGTSNPNLYWYRQAAGRGLQLLFYSVGIGQISSEVPQNLSASRPQDRQFILSSKKLLLSDSGFYLCAWNRDAYEQYFGPGTRLTVT.

CDR3 in DNA: TGTGCCAGCAGTTACAAGCCAGGGGGTTCTAACACTGAAGCTTTCTTT. This gives the protein CASSYKPGGSNTEAFF. V and J are TRBV6-5 and TRBJ1-1; 7 bases align to TRBD1. Per the germline V gene, CDR1 is MNHEY and CDR2 is SVGAGI. The V gene end was trimmed by 2 bases and the J gene end by 2 bases; junction bases not matched to a gene: 8. The CDR3 has 16 residues.

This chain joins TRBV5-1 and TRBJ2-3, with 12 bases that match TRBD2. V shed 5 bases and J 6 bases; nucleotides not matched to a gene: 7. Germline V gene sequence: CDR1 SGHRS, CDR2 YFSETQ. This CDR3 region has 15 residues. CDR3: CASRPTSGGKDTQYF. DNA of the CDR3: TGCGCCAGCAGGCCTACTAGCGGGGGGAAGGATACGCAGTATTTT.

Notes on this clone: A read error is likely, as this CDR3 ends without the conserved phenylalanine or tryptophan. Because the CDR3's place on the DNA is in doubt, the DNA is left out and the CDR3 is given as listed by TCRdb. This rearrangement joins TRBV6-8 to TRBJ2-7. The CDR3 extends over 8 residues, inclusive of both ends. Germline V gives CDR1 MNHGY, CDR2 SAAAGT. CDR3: CASRDGSG.

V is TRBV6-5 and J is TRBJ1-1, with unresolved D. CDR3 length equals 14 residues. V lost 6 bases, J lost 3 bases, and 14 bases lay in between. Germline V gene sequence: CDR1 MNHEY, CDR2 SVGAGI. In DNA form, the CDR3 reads TGTGCCAGCAGGGACCGGGCCAGCTACACTGAAGCTTTCTTT. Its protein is CASRDRASYTEAFF.

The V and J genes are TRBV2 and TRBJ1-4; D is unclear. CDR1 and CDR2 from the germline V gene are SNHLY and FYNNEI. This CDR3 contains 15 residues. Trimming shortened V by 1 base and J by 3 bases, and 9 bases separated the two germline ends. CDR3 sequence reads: CASSEGGFANEKLFF. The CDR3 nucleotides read TGTGCCAGCAGTGAAGGAGGCTTTGCTAATGAAAAACTGTTTTTT.

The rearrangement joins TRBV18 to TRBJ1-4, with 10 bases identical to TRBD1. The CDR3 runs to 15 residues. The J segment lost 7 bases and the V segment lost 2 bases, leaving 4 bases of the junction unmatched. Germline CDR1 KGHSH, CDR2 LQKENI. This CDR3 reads CASSPDRDRGEKLFF. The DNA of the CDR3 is TGTGCCAGCTCACCAGACAGGGACAGGGGTGAAAAACTGTTTTTT.

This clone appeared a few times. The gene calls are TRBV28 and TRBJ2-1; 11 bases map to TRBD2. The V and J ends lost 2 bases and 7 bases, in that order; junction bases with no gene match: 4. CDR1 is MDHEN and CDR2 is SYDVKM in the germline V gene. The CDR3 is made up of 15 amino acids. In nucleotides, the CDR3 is TGTGCCAGCAGTTTAATGGCTAGCGGGGGGAATGAGCAGTTCTTC. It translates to CASSLMASGGNEQFF.

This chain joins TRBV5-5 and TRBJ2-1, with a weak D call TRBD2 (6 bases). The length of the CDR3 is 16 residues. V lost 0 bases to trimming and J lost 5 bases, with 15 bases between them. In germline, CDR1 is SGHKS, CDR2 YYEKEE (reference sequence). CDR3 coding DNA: TGTGCCAGCAGCTTGGCCCAGGTAGGGAGGAACAATGAGCAGTTCTTC. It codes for CASSLAQVGRNNEQFF.

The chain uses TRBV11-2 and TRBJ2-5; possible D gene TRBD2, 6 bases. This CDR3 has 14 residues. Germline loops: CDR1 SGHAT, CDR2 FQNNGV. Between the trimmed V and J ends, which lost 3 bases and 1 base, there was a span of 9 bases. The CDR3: CASSLEGLQETQYF. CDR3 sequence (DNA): TGTGCCAGCAGCTTGGAGGGACTCCAAGAGACCCAGTACTTC.

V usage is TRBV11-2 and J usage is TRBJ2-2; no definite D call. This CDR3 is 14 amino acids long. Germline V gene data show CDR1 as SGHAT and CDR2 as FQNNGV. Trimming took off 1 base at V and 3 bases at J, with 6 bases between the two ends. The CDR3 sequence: CASSLALHTGELFF. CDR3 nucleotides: TGTGCCAGCAGCTTAGCTTTGCACACCGGGGAGCTGTTTTTT.

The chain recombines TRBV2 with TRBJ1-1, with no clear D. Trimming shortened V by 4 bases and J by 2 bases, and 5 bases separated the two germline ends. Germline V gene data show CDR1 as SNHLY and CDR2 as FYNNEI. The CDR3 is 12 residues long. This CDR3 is CASSVSNTEAFF. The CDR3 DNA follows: TGTGCCAGCAGTGTCAGTAACACTGAAGCTTTCTTT.

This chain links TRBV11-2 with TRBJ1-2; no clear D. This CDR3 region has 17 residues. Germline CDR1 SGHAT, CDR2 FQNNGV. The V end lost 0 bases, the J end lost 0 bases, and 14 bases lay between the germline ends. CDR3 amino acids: CASSLEGFGSANYGYTF. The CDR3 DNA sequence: TGTGCCAGCAGCTTAGAAGGTTTCGGCAGCGCTAACTATGGCTACACCTTC. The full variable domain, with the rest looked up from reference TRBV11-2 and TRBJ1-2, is EAGVAQSPRYKIIEKRQSVAFWCNPISGHATLYWYQQILGQGPKLLIQFQNNGVVDDSQLPKDRFSAERLKGVDSTLKIQPAKLEDSAVYLCASSLEGFGSANYGYTFGSGTRLTVV.

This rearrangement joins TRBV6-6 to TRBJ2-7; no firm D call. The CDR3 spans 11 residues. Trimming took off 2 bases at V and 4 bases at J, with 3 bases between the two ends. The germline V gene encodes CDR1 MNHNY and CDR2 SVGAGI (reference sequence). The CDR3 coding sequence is TGTGCCAGCAGTTACGAGTACGAGCAGTACTTC. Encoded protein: CASSYEYEQYF.

CDR3 in DNA: TGTGCCAGCTCACCAGGGAGCCTCCCCAATGGCTACACCTTC. This gives the protein CASSPGSLPNGYTF. The chain is built from TRBV18 and TRBJ1-2, with unresolved D. Germline CDR1 KGHSH, CDR2 LQKENI. V was shortened by 2 bases and J by 6 bases, with 13 bases between the two germline ends. CDR3 length: 14 residues.

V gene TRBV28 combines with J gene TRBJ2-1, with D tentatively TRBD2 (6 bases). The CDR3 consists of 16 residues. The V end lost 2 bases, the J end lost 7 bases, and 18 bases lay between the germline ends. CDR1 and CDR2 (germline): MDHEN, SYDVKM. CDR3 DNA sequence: TGTGCCAGCAGTTTAGTCTCGGCTAGCGCAGGGAATGAGCAGTTCTTC. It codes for CASSLVSASAGNEQFF.

The CDR3 loop reads CASSPGFRFGEQFF. The CDR3 nucleotides are TGTGCCAGCAGTCCAGGGTTTAGGTTCGGTGAGCAGTTCTTC. This chain connects TRBV6-5 to TRBJ2-1; a possible D gene is TRBD1 (5 bases). CDR1 is MNHEY, CDR2 SVGAGI, per germline. This CDR3 region has 14 residues. V lost 5 bases and J lost 9, with 17 bases in between.

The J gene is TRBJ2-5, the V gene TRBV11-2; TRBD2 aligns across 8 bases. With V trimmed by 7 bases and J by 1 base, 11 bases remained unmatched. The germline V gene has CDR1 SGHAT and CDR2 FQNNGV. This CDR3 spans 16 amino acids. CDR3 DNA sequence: TGTGCCAGCACAGCCCCCGGGGGGGGCCCCCAAGAGACCCAGTACTTC. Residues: CASTAPGGGPQETQYF. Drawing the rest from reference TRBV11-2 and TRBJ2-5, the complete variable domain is EAGVAQSPRYKIIEKRQSVAFWCNPISGHATLYWYQQILGQGPKLLIQFQNNGVVDDSQLPKDRFSAERLKGVDSTLKIQPAKLEDSAVYLCASTAPGGGPQETQYFGPGTRLLVL.